The entry that follows covers one TCR beta chain sequence. Its matching antigen is unknown. The data were taken from a study of cytomegalovirus exposure and HLA in healthy donors. V lost 5 bases and J 4 bases, leaving 18 bases between the germline ends. The CDR3 is 16 residues long. Germline values: CDR1 SEHNR, CDR2 FQNEAQ (reference sequence). Overall study results and limits: Highest at DRB1 and lowest at HLA-C, TCR association rates differed among HLA loci in a later analysis.

Amplification used 60 Vbeta primers and 13 Jbeta primers. Clones were sequenced by immunoSEQ multiplex PCR, and TCRdb holds only the in-frame ones, with some missing. The sample carries some 74,000 clones, 66% recorded once. The sequenced sample was PBMCs. The sequence was collected from a man aged 35 to 55 in good health and CMV-seropositive. The chain has TRBV7-9 and TRBJ1-5, with a weak D call TRBD1 (5 bases). The CDR3 loop is CASSPQAGLTNQPQHF. The CDR3 nucleotides are TGTGCCAGCAGCCCCCAAGCGGGACTTACTAATCAGCCCCAGCATTTT.